The entry below describes one T cell receptor (beta chain). One end of the junction is discordant with germline, which a read error may explain. CDR3 regions were amplified by Arm-PCR using iRepertoire HTBI primers to build TCR beta libraries. One entry per CDR3 protein, called by TCRdb with MiXCR from the multiplex PCR reads. The profile covers hundreds of thousands of distinct CDR3 sequences, with roughly 15% appearing a single time and around 10% taken by the ten largest. Time point denoted: newly diagnosed GD, antithyroid drugs for less than 3 months. Isolated PBMC RNA provided the starting material for the TCR library. The sample belongs to a study of regulatory T cells in long-lasting Graves disease. This CDR3 has 11 amino acids. Germline V gene data show CDR1 as SEHNR and CDR2 as FQNEAQ (reference sequence). This sample was also put to use in a study of T cells in Graves' hyperthyroidism and ophthalmopathy. In that study: Clinical symptoms, serum thyroxine and TRAb, thyroid ultrasound and orbital computed tomography together formed the diagnostic basis. The HTBI set primed first-round TCR CDR3 RT-PCR.

This receptor was identified in a woman in her twenties or thirties with Graves disease. The chain combines TRBV7-9 with TRBJ2-1, with D possibly TRBD2 on 5 matching bases. The sequences come from peripheral blood mononuclear cells (PBMCs), collected at new diagnosis, from a patient treated with antithyroid drugs. The CDR3 sequence: CASSLGLVGSF. Written as DNA, the CDR3 is TGTGCCAGCAGCTTAGGGCTAGTTGGGAGCTTC.